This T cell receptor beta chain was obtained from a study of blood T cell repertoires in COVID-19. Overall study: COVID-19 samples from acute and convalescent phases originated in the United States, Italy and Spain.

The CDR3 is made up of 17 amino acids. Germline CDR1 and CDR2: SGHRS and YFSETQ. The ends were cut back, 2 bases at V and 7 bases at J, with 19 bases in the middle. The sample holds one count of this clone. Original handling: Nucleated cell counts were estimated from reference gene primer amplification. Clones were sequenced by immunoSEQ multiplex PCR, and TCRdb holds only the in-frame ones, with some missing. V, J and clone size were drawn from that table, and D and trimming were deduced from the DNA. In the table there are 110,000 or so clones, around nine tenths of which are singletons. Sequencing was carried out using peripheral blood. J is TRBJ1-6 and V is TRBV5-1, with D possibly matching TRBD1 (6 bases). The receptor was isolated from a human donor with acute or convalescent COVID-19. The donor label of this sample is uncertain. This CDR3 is CASSFRDRRQVNSPLHF. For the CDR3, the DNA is TGCGCCAGCAGCTTCCGGGACCGGCGACAGGTGAATTCACCCCTCCACTTT.